This T cell receptor (beta chain) was captured by sequencing in a study of post-analysis software for immune sequencing data. At the level of the study: Courses of disease covered relapsing-remitting, secondary progressive and progressive-relapsing multiple sclerosis. Study-wide points: People with multiple sclerosis had a significantly lower normalized Chao1 diversity than controls did. With TRBV5-6, TRBV5-1 and TRBV20-1 included, about 5 TRBV segments were more frequent in patients than in controls.

Between the trimmed V and J ends, which lost 3 bases and 1 base, there was a span of 9 bases. In germline, CDR1 is SQVTM, CDR2 ANQGSEA. There are 13 residues in the CDR3. The library was made from cDNA and included unique molecular identifiers. Input populations of 1 to 10 million T cells gave rise to 500,000 to 600,000 cDNA molecules. TCRdb re-derived calls from the PCR reads in MiXCR, one entry per CDR3 protein. The table lists 450,000 to 650,000 distinct CDR3 sequences, roughly 45% of them singletons, with under 2% in the top ten. For this clonotype: What it recognizes is unknown.

V is TRBV29-1 and J is TRBJ1-1; D not certain. Specimen: blood. The TCR sequence derives from a girl between 5 and 17 years old with multiple sclerosis. CDR3 amino acids: CSVDGSSNTEAFF. In DNA form, the CDR3 reads TGCAGCGTTGACGGCAGTTCGAACACTGAAGCTTTCTTT.